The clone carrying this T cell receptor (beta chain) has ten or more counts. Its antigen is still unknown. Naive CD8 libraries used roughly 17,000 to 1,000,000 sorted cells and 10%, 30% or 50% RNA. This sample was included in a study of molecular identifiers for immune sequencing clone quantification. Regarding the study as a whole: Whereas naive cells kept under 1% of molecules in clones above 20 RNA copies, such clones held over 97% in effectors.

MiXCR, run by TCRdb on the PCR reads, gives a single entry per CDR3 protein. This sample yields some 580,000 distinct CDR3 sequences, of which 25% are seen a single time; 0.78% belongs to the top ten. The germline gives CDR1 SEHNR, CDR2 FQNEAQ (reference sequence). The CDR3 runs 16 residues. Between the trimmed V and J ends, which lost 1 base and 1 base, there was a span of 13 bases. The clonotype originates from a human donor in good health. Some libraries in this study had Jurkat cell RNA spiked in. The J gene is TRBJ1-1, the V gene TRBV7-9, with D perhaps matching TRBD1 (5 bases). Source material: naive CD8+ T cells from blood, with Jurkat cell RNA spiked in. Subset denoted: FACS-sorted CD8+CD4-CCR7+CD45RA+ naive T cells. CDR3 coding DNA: TGTGCCAGCAGCTTAGTGGGGGAAGGAGAGAACACTGAAGCTTTCTTT. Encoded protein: CASSLVGEGENTEAFF.